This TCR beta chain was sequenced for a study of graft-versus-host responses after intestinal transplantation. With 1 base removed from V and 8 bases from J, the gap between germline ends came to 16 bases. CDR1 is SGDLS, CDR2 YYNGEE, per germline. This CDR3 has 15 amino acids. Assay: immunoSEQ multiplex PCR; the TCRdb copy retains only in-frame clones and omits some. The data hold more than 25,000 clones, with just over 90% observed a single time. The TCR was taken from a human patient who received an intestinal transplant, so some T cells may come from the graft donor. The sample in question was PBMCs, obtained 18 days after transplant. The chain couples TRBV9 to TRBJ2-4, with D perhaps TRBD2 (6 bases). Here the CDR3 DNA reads TGTGCCAGCAGCGTATCCGGACGGAGGGCGGACATTCAGTACTTC. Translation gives CASSVSGRRADIQYF.